These T cell receptor beta chains were read from a single sample in a study of cytomegalovirus exposure and HLA in healthy donors. Some clones are missing from TCRdb's copy, which holds only in-frame ones; the method was immunoSEQ multiplex PCR. Here the sample spans 250,000 to 350,000 clones, just over 85% being singletons. The sequenced sample was PBMCs. The receptor set was obtained from a young woman in good health and CMV-seronegative. CDR3s include the opening cysteine and the closing phenylalanine or tryptophan. A D gene is named only where the DNA matches it firmly. A clone size is listed for some rows: how often the clone was seen (once, few, many), or a class if it is expanded.

d_gene,j_gene,v_gene,abundance,CDR3nt,CDR3aa
TRBD1,TRBJ1-4,TRBV5-1,-,TGCGCCAGCAGCGGAGGACAGGGTTGGGAAAAACTGTTTTTT,CASSGGQGWEKLFF
TRBD2,TRBJ2-7,TRBV10-3,-,TGTGCCATCAGTGAGGGGGGGGGTGACACCTACGAGCAGTACTTC,CAISEGGGDTYEQYF
-,TRBJ2-6,TRBV9,-,TGTGCCAGCAGCATCCCCCCAGGGGTCGGGGCCAACGTCCTGACTTTC,CASSIPPGVGANVLTF
TRBD1,TRBJ1-1,TRBV27,-,TGTGCCAGCAGACAACAGGGGATCCTTGCTACTGAAGCTTTCTTT,CASRQQGILATEAFF
-,TRBJ1-5,TRBV29-1,few,TGCAGCGTTGAAGAGGACAGATATCAGCCCCAGCATTTT,CSVEEDRYQPQHF
-,TRBJ2-3,TRBV2,-,TGTGCCCTCAGGACGGGAGGCACAGATACGCAGTATTTT,CALRTGGTDTQYF
-,TRBJ2-3,TRBV7-2,-,TGTGCCAGCGGTCCGGGGAGCACAGATACGCAGTATTTT,CASGPGSTDTQYF
-,TRBJ2-5,TRBV28,-,TGTGCCACCAAACTAACAGGGTCGGAGACCCAGTACTTC,CATKLTGSETQYF
-,TRBJ1-1,TRBV5-4,-,TGTGCCAGCAGCCGGGGGGGACACCAGAACACTGAAGCTTTCTTT,CASSRGGHQNTEAFF
TRBD1,TRBJ2-3,TRBV29-1,-,TGCAGCGTTGCAGGGGGAAGCACAGATACGCAGTATTTT,CSVAGGSTDTQYF
-,TRBJ2-7,TRBV29-1,-,TGCAGCGTTGTGGGACACCTTGTGAACGAGCAGTACTTC,CSVVGHLVNEQYF
-,TRBJ2-1,TRBV9,-,TGTGCCAGCAGCGTAGGACTAGGCTCCAACAGAATCTACAATGAGCAGTTCTTC,CASSVGLGSNRIYNEQFF
-,TRBJ1-1,TRBV5-4,few,TGTGCCAGCAGCCCCCGTACGGGCACTGAAGCTTTCTTT,CASSPRTGTEAFF
-,TRBJ2-3,TRBV4-1,-,TGCGCCAGCAGCCAAGAGGGTCCCCGGGGTTCGGCTGCGGCAGATACGCAGTATTTT,CASSQEGPRGSAAADTQYF
TRBD2,TRBJ2-5,TRBV18,-,TGTGCCAGCTCACCAGGGTACGAGCGGGAGGGAGAGACCCAGTACTTC,CASSPGYEREGETQYF
-,TRBJ2-1,TRBV12-5,-,TGTGCTAGTGGTCAGGGGTGGAATGAGCAGTTCTTC,CASGQGWNEQFF
TRBD2,TRBJ2-7,TRBV19,once,TGTGCCAGTAGTCGCCGGACTAGCGGGAGGTCCTACGAGCAGTACTTC,CASSRRTSGRSYEQYF
-,TRBJ2-7,TRBV5-4,-,TGTGCCAGCGGACGGGACTTGTCCTACGAGCAGTACTTC,CASGRDLSYEQYF
-,TRBJ2-2,TRBV29-1,once,TGCAGCGTTGAACCGGTTTCCGGGGAGCTGTTTTTT,CSVEPVSGELFF
-,TRBJ2-1,TRBV7-2,once,TGTGCCAGCCTGTTAACCCGGTCCGGTGAGCAGTTCTTC,CASLLTRSGEQFF
-,TRBJ2-7,TRBV28,-,TGTGCCAGCACCACAGGGACTAACTACGAGCAGTACTTC,CASTTGTNYEQYF
-,TRBJ1-1,TRBV6-5,-,TGTGCCAGCAGTTACCAGCGGGGGGGGCCGAGTGAAGCTTTCTTT,CASSYQRGGPSEAFF
TRBD1,TRBJ1-5,TRBV18,-,TGTGCCAGCTCACAAACGCCAGACAGGGATCAGCCCCAGCATTTT,CASSQTPDRDQPQHF
-,TRBJ1-2,TRBV28,-,TGTGCCAGCATCACTAGCGGACAGAACTATGGCTACACCTTC,CASITSGQNYGYTF
-,TRBJ2-1,TRBV2,few,TGTGCCAGCAGTGAAGCGACTATTGAGCAGTTCTTC,CASSEATIEQFF
-,TRBJ2-6,TRBV25-1,-,TGTGCCAGCCCGGAAAAGGTTCAGGGCGACTCTGGGGCCAACGTCCTGACTTTC,CASPEKVQGDSGANVLTF
-,TRBJ1-1,TRBV4-2,-,TGTGCCAGCAGCCAAGAGTCAGTTAAGAACACTGAAGCTTTCTTT,CASSQESVKNTEAFF
TRBD1,TRBJ1-2,TRBV28,-,TGTGCCAGCGGGGCACAGGGACAGGGAAACTATGGCTACACCTTC,CASGAQGQGNYGYTF
-,TRBJ2-1,TRBV19,-,TGTGCCAGTAGTATGATGGCCCGTAACCACAATGAGCAGTTCTTC,CASSMMARNHNEQFF
-,TRBJ1-1,TRBV27,-,TGTGCCAGCAGTCCTGGGGCAGGGAACACTGAAGCTTTCTTT,CASSPGAGNTEAFF
TRBD1,TRBJ1-2,TRBV7-6,-,TGTGCCAGCAGCTTAGCTCAGGGGGCCTATGGCTACACCTTC,CASSLAQGAYGYTF
-,TRBJ2-7,TRBV9,-,TGTGCCAGCAGCGTAGGAGAAGTCGGCCCAGGGTTGGAGCAGTACTTC,CASSVGEVGPGLEQYF
-,TRBJ2-7,TRBV7-9,-,TGTGCCAGCTATACTTGGCCGGCGGAGGAGCAGTACTTC,CASYTWPAEEQYF
TRBD2,TRBJ2-7,TRBV4-3,once,TGCGCCAGCAGCCAAGTAGCGGGAGGGTTTTACGAGCAGTACTTC,CASSQVAGGFYEQYF
-,TRBJ2-2,TRBV7-7,few,TGTGCTAGCAGCTTAGGGCGAGGATTCACCGGGGAGCTGTTTTTT,CASSLGRGFTGELFF
-,TRBJ2-5,TRBV6-5,-,TGTGCCAGCAGTTATAGTACGTTCCAAGAGACCCAGTACTTC,CASSYSTFQETQYF
-,TRBJ2-7,TRBV28,once,TGTGCCAGCAGTTTCTCTGTCAGGGGCGAGCAGTACTTC,CASSFSVRGEQYF
-,TRBJ2-3,TRBV7-2,many,TGTGCCAGCAGCTTATATACAGATACGCAGTATTTT,CASSLYTDTQYF
-,TRBJ2-2,TRBV19,-,TGTGCCAGTACCTCCCCCCGAAGGGGGAACACCGGGGAGCTGTTTTTT,CASTSPRRGNTGELFF
TRBD1,TRBJ1-5,TRBV2,few,TGTGCCAGCCAGGGGGACAATCAGCCCCAGCATTTT,CASQGDNQPQHF
-,TRBJ2-1,TRBV7-8,-,TGTGCCAGCAGCTTAGTAGGGGTCACACACAATGAGCAGTTCTTC,CASSLVGVTHNEQFF
-,TRBJ2-7,TRBV5-4,-,TGTGCCAGCAGCTTGGTGTCCAAGAGCTCCTACGAGCAGTACTTC,CASSLVSKSSYEQYF
TRBD2,TRBJ2-6,TRBV5-1,-,TGCGCCAGCAGCCCCCCCCTAGCGGTGAGCTCTGGGGCCAACGTCCTGACTTTC,CASSPPLAVSSGANVLTF
-,TRBJ1-4,TRBV5-1,-,TGCGCCAGCAGCTTGGCGGGGGGGTCAAATGAAAAACTGTTTTTT,CASSLAGGSNEKLFF
-,TRBJ1-2,TRBV6-5,-,TGTGCCAGCAGGGGCGAGTATGGCTACACCTTC,CASRGEYGYTF
-,TRBJ2-7,TRBV28,once,TGTGCCAGCAGGCCCTCCCAGGGATACGAGCAGTACTTC,CASRPSQGYEQYF
TRBD1,TRBJ2-5,TRBV6-6,-,TGTGCCAGCAGTTCACAGGGGTCGGTAGAGACCCAGTACTTC,CASSSQGSVETQYF
-,TRBJ2-7,TRBV4-1,-,TGCGCCAGCAGCCAAGTGGGTGGCAGGGGACGGCAGTACTTC,CASSQVGGRGRQYF